This T cell receptor (beta chain) was sequenced for a study of blood T cells in healthy people across ages. Regarding the study as a whole: The unknown donor CMV status may have confounded expanded clonotype changes. Long-lived donors carried more naive CD4+ cells and greater diversity than aged donors.

The use of a sample-barcoded 5' primer and a J-beta primer mix characterized a second PCR of about 6 to 12 cycles. TCRdb passed the 5' RACE reads through MiXCR, listing each CDR3 protein once. The table shows more than 800,000 distinct CDR3 sequences, with 40% to 50% occurring only once. This clonotype was observed a few times. Its antigen is currently unknown. The V and J ends lost 6 bases and 9 bases respectively, with 15 bases between them. Germline V gene data show CDR1 as ENHRY and CDR2 as SYGVKD. The CDR3 sequence is 13 residues long. This receptor was obtained from a woman aged 55 to 70 in good health. This chain uses TRBV10-3 with TRBJ2-1; D is perhaps TRBD1 or TRBD2 (5 bases each). The material sequenced was blood. The CDR3 coding sequence is TGTGCCATCAGCGAGGGGCGAAGGGGTGAGCAGTTCTTC. Translation gives CAISEGRRGEQFF.